These 23 T cell receptor beta chains were all obtained from the same sample, sequenced in a study of blood T cell repertoires in COVID-19. Profiled with immunoSEQ multiplex PCR; TCRdb holds only in-frame clones, not every one. The profile shows about 350,000 clones, about 90% of them singletons. Sequencing was performed on PBMCs or T cells enriched from blood (not recorded which). These receptors originate from a woman in her 30s who had recovered from COVID-19.

This clone was counted only a few times. This chain connects TRBV18 to TRBJ1-4, with TRBD1 matching over 9 bases. Germline V gene lookup returns CDR1 KGHSH and CDR2 LQKENI. The length of the CDR3 is 16 residues. The V and J ends lost 4 bases and 3 bases, in that order; junction bases with no gene match: 6. CDR3 bases: TGTGCCAGCTCACGCGGACAGGGGCGCTCTAATGAAAAACTGTTTTTT. Translation: CASSRGQGRSNEKLFF.

The CDR3 coding sequence is TGTGCCAGCAGCAACCCCACAGAACCCTACACCTTC. Translated, it gives CASSNPTEPYTF. V is TRBV6-6 and J is TRBJ1-2; the D is unclear. There are 12 residues in the CDR3. V was clipped by 6 bases and J by 10 bases, with 15 bases between them. The germline V gene has CDR1 MNHNY and CDR2 SVGAGI (reference sequence).

The J gene is TRBJ2-2, the V gene TRBV14, with D hard to call. Germline V gives CDR1 SGHDN, CDR2 FVKESK. CDR3 length: 14 residues. Trimming took 1 base from V and 4 from J, leaving 7 bases between them. The CDR3 sequence is CASSQVPGTGELFF. As DNA, the CDR3 is TGTGCCAGCAGCCAAGTGCCGGGCACCGGGGAGCTGTTTTTT.

This clone was observed a few times. The V gene is TRBV5-1, the J gene TRBJ1-4; maybe TRBD1 (6 bases). Germline V gives CDR1 SGHRS, CDR2 YFSETQ. The CDR3 is 15 amino acids. The V end was cut by 0 bases, the J end by 4 bases, with 10 bases between. The CDR3 nucleotides are TGCGCCAGCAGCTTGGGCAGGGGCTATAATGAAAAACTGTTTTTT. Its translation: CASSLGRGYNEKLFF. Full variable domain (rest looked up from reference TRBV5-1 and TRBJ1-4): KAGVTQTPRYLIKTRGQQVTLSCSPISGHRSVSWYQQTPGQGLQFLFEYFSETQRNKGNFPGRFSGRQFSNSRSEMNVSTLELGDSALYLCASSLGRGYNEKLFFGSGTQLSVL.

The J gene is TRBJ1-1, the V gene TRBV7-9; D is ambiguous. CDR1 and CDR2 from the germline V gene are SEHNR and FQNEAQ (reference sequence). There are 13 residues in the CDR3. V shed 2 bases and J shed 6 bases, with 10 bases lying between them. The CDR3 here is CASSLQDGAEAFF. In DNA form, the CDR3 reads TGTGCCAGCAGCTTACAGGACGGGGCTGAAGCTTTCTTT. Complete variable domain (other parts from reference TRBV7-9 and TRBJ1-1): DTGVSQNPRHKITKRGQNVTFRCDPISEHNRLYWYRQTLGQGPEFLTYFQNEAQLEKSRLLSDRFSAERPKGSFSTLEIQRTEQGDSAMYLCASSLQDGAEAFFGQGTRLTVV.

This clone has only one observation. The V and J genes are TRBV19 and TRBJ1-2; 9 nucleotides match TRBD1. Germline values: CDR1 LNHDA, CDR2 SQIVND (reference sequence). The CDR3 covers 15 residues. V shed 3 bases, J shed 5 bases, and the junction held 7 bases outside the gene matches. CDR3 sequence (DNA): TGTGCCAGTAGTATCCAGTTGGACAGGGGATATGGCTACACCTTC. Its translation is CASSIQLDRGYGYTF.

The rearrangement links TRBV25-1 to TRBJ1-2; TRBD1 is a possible D gene (6 bases). Between the trimmed V and J ends, which lost 1 base and 8 bases, there was a span of 17 bases. The CDR3 has 15 amino acids. CDR1 is MGHDK and CDR2 is SYGVNS in the germline V gene. CDR3 coding DNA: TGTGCCAGCAGTGAATTTGGGGGCGCGTCCGAAGGCTACACCTTC. This translates into CASSEFGGASEGYTF.

CDR3 region: CASSQASEDPEAFF. The CDR3 DNA reads TGCGCCAGCAGCCAAGCGTCGGAGGACCCTGAAGCTTTCTTT. The genes are TRBV4-1 and TRBJ1-1; no firm D call. Germline V gene lookup returns CDR1 MGHRA and CDR2 YSYEKL. The CDR3 has 14 residues. V was cut by 1 base and J by 6 bases, with 12 bases left in between.

This chain uses TRBV2 with TRBJ2-3, with D tentatively TRBD2 (6 bases). The CDR3 length is 16 residues. Between the trimmed V and J ends, which lost 5 bases and 3 bases, there was a span of 18 bases. From germline, CDR1 is SNHLY and CDR2 FYNNEI. The CDR3 sequence is CASSPSWLARTDTQYF. The CDR3 nucleotides are TGTGCCAGCAGTCCTAGCTGGCTAGCGAGGACAGATACGCAGTATTTT.

The J gene is TRBJ1-4, the V gene TRBV11-2; D unclear. Germline V gene sequence: CDR1 SGHAT, CDR2 FQNNGV. The CDR3 covers 13 residues. The germline V and J ends were trimmed by 3 bases and 8 bases, with 10 bases remaining between them. CDR3 coding DNA: TGTGCCAGCAGCTTTAGTATGTCCGAAAAACTGTTTTTT. This gives the protein CASSFSMSEKLFF.

V usage is TRBV5-5 and J usage is TRBJ2-5; possibly TRBD2 for D (6 bases). V shed 4 bases and J shed 5 bases, with 21 bases lying between them. The CDR3 length is 16 residues. Per germline, CDR1 SGHKS and CDR2 YYEKEE (reference sequence). The CDR3 DNA sequence: TGTGCCAGCAGCCAGGCCGGGGGTACTGGAGGGGAGACCCAGTACTTC. Translating it yields CASSQAGGTGGETQYF.

This clone showed up just once. The V call is TRBV7-2, the J call TRBJ2-7, with 8 bases fitting TRBD2. Per germline, CDR1 SGHTA and CDR2 FQGNSA. J lost 1 base, V lost 2 bases, and 4 bases had no gene match. The CDR3 totals 15 residues. CDR3 coding DNA: TGTGCCAGCAGCTTAAAAGCGGGGGTGTCCTACGAGCAGTACTTC. Protein: CASSLKAGVSYEQYF.

The chain joins TRBV3-1 (or the pseudogene TRBV3-2) to TRBJ2-5, with 8 bases matching TRBD2. The germline gives CDR1 LGHDT, CDR2 YNNKEL (reference sequence). The CDR3 runs 18 residues. J gave up 2 bases and V 1 base, and 12 bases lay outside the gene matches. The CDR3 spells CASSQGIAGGGRQETQYF. CDR3 sequence (DNA): TGTGCCAGCAGCCAAGGGATCGCGGGGGGTGGGAGGCAAGAGACCCAGTACTTC.

The rearrangement uses TRBV4-3 and TRBJ2-7; maybe TRBD1 (5 bases). The CDR3 runs 13 residues. Germline loops: CDR1 LGHNA, CDR2 YSLEER. V shed 0 bases and J shed 6 bases, with 9 bases lying between them. CDR3 sequence: CASSQDKGREQYF. The CDR3 DNA sequence: TGCGCCAGCAGCCAAGACAAGGGGCGCGAGCAGTACTTC.

The V gene is TRBV5-1, the J gene TRBJ1-6; maybe TRBD1 (6 bases). Germline V gene lookup returns CDR1 SGHRS and CDR2 YFSETQ. The CDR3 is made up of 16 amino acids. V gave up 0 bases and J gave up 8 bases, with 15 bases separating them. The CDR3 DNA reads as TGCGCCAGCAGCTTGGTTGGGGGCGCAACGGATTCACCCCTCCACTTT. Protein sequence: CASSLVGGATDSPLHF.

V is TRBV6-5 and J is TRBJ2-2, with 8 bases lining up with TRBD1. V trimming: 2 bases; J trimming: 6 bases; junction bases outside the gene matches: 5. CDR3 length: 15 residues. From germline, CDR1 is MNHEY and CDR2 SVGAGI. CDR3 sequence: CASSYARGRAGELFF. DNA of the CDR3: TGTGCCAGCAGTTACGCCAGGGGGCGGGCCGGGGAGCTGTTTTTT.

CDR3 in DNA: TGCGCCAGCAGCTTGAACAGGGGCCGGCCTAACTATGGCTACACCTTC. It translates to CASSLNRGRPNYGYTF. The rearrangement links TRBV5-1 to TRBJ1-2; 7 nucleotides align to TRBD1. The V gene's germline CDR1 is SGHRS and CDR2 YFSETQ. The CDR3 consists of 16 residues. The junction had 6 bases not matched to a gene; V was cut back by 1 base and J by 0 bases. Full variable domain (rest looked up from reference TRBV5-1 and TRBJ1-2): KAGVTQTPRYLIKTRGQQVTLSCSPISGHRSVSWYQQTPGQGLQFLFEYFSETQRNKGNFPGRFSGRQFSNSRSEMNVSTLELGDSALYLCASSLNRGRPNYGYTFGSGTRLTVV.

The V call is TRBV4-1, the J call TRBJ2-5; weak D call: TRBD2 (5 bases). Germline CDR1 MGHRA, CDR2 YSYEKL. The CDR3 extends over 14 amino acids. With 5 bases removed from V and 0 bases from J, the gap between germline ends came to 10 bases. Here the CDR3 DNA reads TGCGCCAGCAGCGCGTCGGGGAACCAAGAGACCCAGTACTTC. Translating gives CASSASGNQETQYF.

This clone was picked up one time. This sequence joins TRBV16 and TRBJ1-1, with 9 bases lining up with TRBD1. CDR1 KGHSY and CDR2 FQNENV come from the germline V gene. CDR3 size: 15 residues. Trimming cost V 6 bases and J 1 base; bases outside gene matches: 6. The CDR3 region is CASRQQGAGNTEAFF. The CDR3 bases are TGTGCCAGCAGACAACAGGGGGCTGGGAACACTGAAGCTTTCTTT.

The J gene is TRBJ2-1, the V gene TRBV11-2; 10 bases match TRBD1. The germline gives CDR1 SGHAT, CDR2 FQNNGV. This CDR3 region has 16 residues. V shed 4 bases and J 5 bases; nucleotides not matched to a gene: 8. The CDR3 DNA is TGTGCCAGCAGCTCACGCTCGGGACAGGGGAACAATGAGCAGTTCTTC. Protein: CASSSRSGQGNNEQFF.

The V call is TRBV9, the J call TRBJ1-3; D remains ambiguous. V lost 2 bases and J lost 4, with 19 bases in between. The germline V gene has CDR1 SGDLS and CDR2 YYNGEE. This CDR3 has 17 amino acids. CDR3 nucleotides: TGTGCCAGCAGCGTGGGAGGATGGAACCTGGGAGGAAACACCATATATTTT. This sequence encodes CASSVGGWNLGGNTIYF. Together with reference TRBV9 and TRBJ1-3, the CDR3 gives the full variable domain: DSGVTQTPKHLITATGQRVTLRCSPRSGDLSVYWYQQSLDQGLQFLIQYYNGEERAKGNILERFSAQQFPDLHSELNLSSLELGDSALYFCASSVGGWNLGGNTIYFGEGSWLTVV.

The rearrangement joins TRBV19 to TRBJ1-1; 7 nucleotides match TRBD1. V lost 6 bases to trimming and J lost 6 bases; unmatched junction nucleotides: 10. Germline CDR1 and CDR2: LNHDA and SQIVND (reference sequence). There are 14 residues in the CDR3. CDR3 sequence (DNA): TGTGCCAGTAGCAACAGGGGCGGAGGAGCTGAAGCTTTCTTT. It specifies CASSNRGGGAEAFF. Full variable domain (remainder filled in from reference TRBV19 and TRBJ1-1): DGGITQSPKYLFRKEGQNVTLSCEQNLNHDAMYWYRQDPGQGLRLIYYSQIVNDFQKGDIAEGYSVSREKKESFPLTVTSAQKNPTAFYLCASSNRGGGAEAFFGQGTRLTVV.

The rearrangement uses TRBV10-3 and TRBJ1-2; 7 bases agree with TRBD1. The CDR3 sequence is 14 residues long. Germline V gene data show CDR1 as ENHRY and CDR2 as SYGVKD. The junction had 1 base not matched to a gene; V was cut back by 2 bases and J by 1 base. For the CDR3, the DNA is TGTGCCATCAGTGAGACAGGGGTTAACTATGGCTACACCTTC. Its translation is CAISETGVNYGYTF.